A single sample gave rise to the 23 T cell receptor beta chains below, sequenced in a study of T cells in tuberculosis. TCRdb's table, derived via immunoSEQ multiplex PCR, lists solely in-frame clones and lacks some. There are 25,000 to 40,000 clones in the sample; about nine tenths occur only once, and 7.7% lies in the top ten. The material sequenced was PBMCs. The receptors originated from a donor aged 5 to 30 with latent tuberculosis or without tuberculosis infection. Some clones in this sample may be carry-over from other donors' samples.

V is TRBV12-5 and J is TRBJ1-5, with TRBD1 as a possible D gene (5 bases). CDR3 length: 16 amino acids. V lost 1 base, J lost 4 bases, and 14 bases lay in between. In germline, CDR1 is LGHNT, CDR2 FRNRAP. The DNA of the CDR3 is TGTGCTAGTGGTTTGGCAAAGGGGCTTCCAAATCAGCCCCAGCATTTT. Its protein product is CASGLAKGLPNQPQHF.

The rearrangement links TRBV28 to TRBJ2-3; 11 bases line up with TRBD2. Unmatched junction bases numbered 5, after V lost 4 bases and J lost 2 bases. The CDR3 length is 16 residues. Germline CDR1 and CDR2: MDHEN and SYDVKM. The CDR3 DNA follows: TGTGCCAGCAGTTCCGGGACTAGCGGACTCACAGATACGCAGTATTTT. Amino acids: CASSSGTSGLTDTQYF.

CDR3 bases: TGTGCCAGCAGCGTAGCCCAGGGAAGCACAGATACGCAGTATTTT. It encodes CASSVAQGSTDTQYF. The rearrangement links TRBV9 to TRBJ2-3, with a possible D match to TRBD1 (5 bases). The V gene's germline CDR1 is SGDLS and CDR2 YYNGEE. The ends were cut back, 0 bases at V and 0 bases at J, with 8 bases in the middle. The CDR3 is made up of 15 amino acids.

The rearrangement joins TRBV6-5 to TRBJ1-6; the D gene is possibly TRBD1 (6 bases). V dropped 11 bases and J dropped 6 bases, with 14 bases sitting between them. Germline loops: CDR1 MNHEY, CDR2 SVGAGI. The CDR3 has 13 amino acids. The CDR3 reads CASSGTLNSPLHF. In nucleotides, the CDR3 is TGTGCCTCCTCCGGGACACTTAATTCACCCCTCCACTTT.

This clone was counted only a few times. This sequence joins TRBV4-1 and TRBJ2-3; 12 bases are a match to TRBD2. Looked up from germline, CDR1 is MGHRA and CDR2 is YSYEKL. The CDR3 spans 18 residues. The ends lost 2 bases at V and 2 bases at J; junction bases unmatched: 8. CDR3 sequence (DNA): TGCGCCAGCAGCCAACCTCTGACTAGCGGGGGAGCCACAGATACGCAGTATTTT. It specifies CASSQPLTSGGATDTQYF.

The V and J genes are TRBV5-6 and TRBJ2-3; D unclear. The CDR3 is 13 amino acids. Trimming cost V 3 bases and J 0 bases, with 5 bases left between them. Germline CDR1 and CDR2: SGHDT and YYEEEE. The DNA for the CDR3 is TGTGCCAGCAGCTCGTTTAGCACAGATACGCAGTATTTT. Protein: CASSSFSTDTQYF.

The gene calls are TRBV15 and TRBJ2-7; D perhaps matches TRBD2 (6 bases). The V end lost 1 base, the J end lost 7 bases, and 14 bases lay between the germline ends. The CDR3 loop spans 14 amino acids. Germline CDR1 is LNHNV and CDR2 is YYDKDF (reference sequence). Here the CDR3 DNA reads TGTGCCACCAGCAGAGGAGCGGGTGGCAGGGAGCAGTACTTC. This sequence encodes CATSRGAGGREQYF.

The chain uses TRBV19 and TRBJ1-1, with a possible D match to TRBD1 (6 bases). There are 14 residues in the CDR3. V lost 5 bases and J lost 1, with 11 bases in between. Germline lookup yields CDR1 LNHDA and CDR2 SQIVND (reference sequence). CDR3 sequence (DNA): TGTGCCAGTAGTCCTTGGGGGCAGAACACTGAAGCTTTCTTT. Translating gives CASSPWGQNTEAFF.

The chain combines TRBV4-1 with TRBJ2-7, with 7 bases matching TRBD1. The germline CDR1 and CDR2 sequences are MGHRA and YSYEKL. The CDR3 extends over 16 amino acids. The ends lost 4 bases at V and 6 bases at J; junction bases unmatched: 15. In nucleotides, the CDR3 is TGCGCCAGCAGCCTCAGGGGGACGGGAACCCTCAGCGAGCAGTACTTC. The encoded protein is CASSLRGTGTLSEQYF.

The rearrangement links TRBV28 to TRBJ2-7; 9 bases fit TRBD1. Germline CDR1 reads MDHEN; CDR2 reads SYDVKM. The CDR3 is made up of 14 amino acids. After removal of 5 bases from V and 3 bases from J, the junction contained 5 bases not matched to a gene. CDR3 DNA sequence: TGTGCCAGCAGTCCCGACAGGGGGGTCTACGAGCAGTACTTC. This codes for CASSPDRGVYEQYF.

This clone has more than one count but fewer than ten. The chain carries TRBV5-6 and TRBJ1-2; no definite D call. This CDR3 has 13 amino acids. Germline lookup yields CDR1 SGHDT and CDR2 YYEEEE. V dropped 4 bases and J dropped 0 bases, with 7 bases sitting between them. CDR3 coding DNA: TGTGCCAGCAGCGGGCCTACTAACTATGGCTACACCTTC. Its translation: CASSGPTNYGYTF.

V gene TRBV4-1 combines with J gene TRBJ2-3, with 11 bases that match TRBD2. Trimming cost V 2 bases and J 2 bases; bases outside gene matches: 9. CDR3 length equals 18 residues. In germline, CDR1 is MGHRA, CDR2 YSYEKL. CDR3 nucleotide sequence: TGCGCCAGCAGCCAACAACTTTCACTAGCGGGGGCCACAGATACGCAGTATTTT. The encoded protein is CASSQQLSLAGATDTQYF.

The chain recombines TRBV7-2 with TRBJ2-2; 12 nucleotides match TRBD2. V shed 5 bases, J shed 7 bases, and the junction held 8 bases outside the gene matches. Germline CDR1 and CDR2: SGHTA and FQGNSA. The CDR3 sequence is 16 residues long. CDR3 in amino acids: CASSETSGRGVGELFF. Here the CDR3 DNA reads TGTGCCAGCAGCGAGACTAGCGGGAGAGGGGTCGGGGAGCTGTTTTTT. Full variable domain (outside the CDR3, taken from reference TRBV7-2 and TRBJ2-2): GAGVSQSPSNKVTEKGKDVELRCDPISGHTALYWYRQSLGQGLEFLIYFQGNSAPDKSGLPSDRFSAERTGGSVSTLTIQRTQQEDSAVYLCASSETSGRGVGELFFGEGSRLTVL.

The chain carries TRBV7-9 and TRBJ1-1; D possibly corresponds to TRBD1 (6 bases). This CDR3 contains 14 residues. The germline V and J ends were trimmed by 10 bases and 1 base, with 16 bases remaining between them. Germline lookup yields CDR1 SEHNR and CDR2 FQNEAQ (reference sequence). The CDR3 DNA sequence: TGTGCCACCCAAAGCGGGGGCAAGAACACTGAAGCTTTCTTT. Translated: CATQSGGKNTEAFF.

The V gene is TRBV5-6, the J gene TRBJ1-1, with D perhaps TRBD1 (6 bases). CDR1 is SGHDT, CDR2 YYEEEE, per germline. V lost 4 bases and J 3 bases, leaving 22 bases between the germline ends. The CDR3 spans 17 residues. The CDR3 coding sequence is TGTGCCAGCAGCCCCCCGGGCCAGGGGAAGAGGTACACTGAAGCTTTCTTT. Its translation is CASSPPGQGKRYTEAFF.

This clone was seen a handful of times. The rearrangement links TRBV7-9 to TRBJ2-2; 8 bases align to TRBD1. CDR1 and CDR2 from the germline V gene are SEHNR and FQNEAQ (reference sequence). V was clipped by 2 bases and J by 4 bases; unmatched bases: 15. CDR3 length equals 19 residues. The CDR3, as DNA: TGTGCCAGCAGCTTAACGGGCACCTCCGGACAGGGAGCCACCGGGGAGCTGTTTTTT. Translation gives CASSLTGTSGQGATGELFF. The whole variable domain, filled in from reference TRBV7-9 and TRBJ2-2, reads DTGVSQNPRHKITKRGQNVTFRCDPISEHNRLYWYRQTLGQGPEFLTYFQNEAQLEKSRLLSDRFSAERPKGSFSTLEIQRTEQGDSAMYLCASSLTGTSGQGATGELFFGEGSRLTVL.

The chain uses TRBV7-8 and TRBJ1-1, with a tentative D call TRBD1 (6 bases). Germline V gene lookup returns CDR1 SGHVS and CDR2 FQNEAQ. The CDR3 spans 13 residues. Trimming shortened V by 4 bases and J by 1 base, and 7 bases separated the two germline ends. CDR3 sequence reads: CASSSTGNTEAFF. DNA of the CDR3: TGTGCCAGCAGCTCGACAGGGAACACTGAAGCTTTCTTT.

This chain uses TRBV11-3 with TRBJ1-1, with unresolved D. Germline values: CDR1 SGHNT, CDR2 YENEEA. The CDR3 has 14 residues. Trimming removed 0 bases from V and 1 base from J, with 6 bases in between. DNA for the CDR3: TGTGCCAGCAGCTTAGATCGGGGGAACACTGAAGCTTTCTTT. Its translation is CASSLDRGNTEAFF.

The CDR3 DNA is TGTGCCAGCAGCCAAGATTCATCTTTCGGGGGGTGGAACACTGAAGCTTTCTTT. Amino acids: CASSQDSSFGGWNTEAFF. V is TRBV14 and J is TRBJ1-1; possibly TRBD1 for D (5 bases). The CDR3 has 18 amino acids. The germline V gene encodes CDR1 SGHDN and CDR2 FVKESK. V was shortened by 0 bases and J by 1 base, with 18 bases between the two germline ends.

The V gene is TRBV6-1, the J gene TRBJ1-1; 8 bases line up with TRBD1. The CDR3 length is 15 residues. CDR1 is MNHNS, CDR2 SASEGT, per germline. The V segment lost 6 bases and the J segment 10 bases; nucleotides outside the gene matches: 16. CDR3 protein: CASRVTTGDFAGAFF. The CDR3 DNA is TGTGCCAGCAGAGTGACGACAGGGGACTTTGCCGGAGCTTTCTTT.

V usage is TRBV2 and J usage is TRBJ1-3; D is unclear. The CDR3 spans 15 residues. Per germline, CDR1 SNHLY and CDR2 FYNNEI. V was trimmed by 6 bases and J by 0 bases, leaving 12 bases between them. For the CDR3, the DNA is TGTGCCAGCAGCTACAGCTTTTCCTCTGGAAACACCATATATTTT. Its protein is CASSYSFSSGNTIYF.

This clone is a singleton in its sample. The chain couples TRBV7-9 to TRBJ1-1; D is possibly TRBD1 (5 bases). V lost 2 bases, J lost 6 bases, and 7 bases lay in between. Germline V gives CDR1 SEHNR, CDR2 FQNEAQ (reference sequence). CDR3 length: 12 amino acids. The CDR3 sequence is CASSLQGPEAFF. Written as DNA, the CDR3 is TGTGCCAGCAGCTTACAGGGTCCTGAAGCTTTCTTT.

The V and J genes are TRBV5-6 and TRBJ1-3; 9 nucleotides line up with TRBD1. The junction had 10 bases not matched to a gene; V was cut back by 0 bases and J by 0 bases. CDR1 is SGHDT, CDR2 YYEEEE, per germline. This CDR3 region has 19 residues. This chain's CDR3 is CASSLDSTGQGYSGNTIYF. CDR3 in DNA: TGTGCCAGCAGCTTGGATAGTACGGGACAGGGCTACTCTGGAAACACCATATATTTT.